Listed below are T cell receptor beta chains from one sample, sequenced in a study of cytomegalovirus exposure and HLA in healthy donors. The repertoire was sequenced with immunoSEQ multiplex PCR; TCRdb's copy has only in-frame clones and lacks some. The sample has some 76,000 clones. Specimen: PBMCs. The receptor source for this set is a female donor in good health and CMV-seropositive. Each CDR3 is given with its conserved first and last residue. Each record gives: J gene, D gene, V gene, CDR3 protein. D genes are given only for firm matches.

TRBJ1-6 - TRBV27 CASSSGLQLYNSPLHF
TRBJ1-3 TRBD1 TRBV4-1 CASSLRDSSGNTIYF
TRBJ2-7 TRBD2 TRBV10-1 CASGVGTSGSGEQYF
TRBJ2-7 TRBD2 TRBV20-1 CSARTSNEQYF
TRBJ2-7 - TRBV19 CASTDEQYF
TRBJ2-3 TRBD1 TRBV5-1 CASGPGQGFSGADTQYF
TRBJ2-6 - TRBV4-2 CASSQGESSGANVLTF
TRBJ1-4 TRBD1 TRBV28 CASSLLRGRSANEKLFF
TRBJ2-7 - TRBV30 CAWAHGGTSYEQYF
TRBJ2-7 - TRBV30 CAWSVGWRGAYEQYF
TRBJ2-3 TRBD2 TRBV30 CAWSVIWRGGASDTQYF
TRBJ1-1 - TRBV6-1 CASSPTDRIGAFF
TRBJ2-1 - TRBV30 CAWTAALNEQFF
TRBJ1-2 - TRBV2 CASSVASYGYTF
TRBJ1-6 - TRBV5-1 CASSSGDFYNSPLHF
TRBJ1-2 TRBD1 TRBV28 CASNSGQEGGYTF
TRBJ1-5 - TRBV7-8 CASSLGAGGQPQHF
TRBJ2-1 TRBD2 TRBV4-2 CASSQELAGVTYNEQFF
TRBJ1-5 TRBD1 TRBV4-1 CASSQEGGRAGQPQHF
TRBJ1-4 - TRBV4-2 CASSQDPTGSTNEKLFF
TRBJ1-5 - TRBV6-1 CASSEVGGANQPQHF
TRBJ1-6 - TRBV30 CAWSNNYNSPLHF